This T cell receptor beta chain comes out of a study of identifying expanded T cells in peripheral blood. Method: immunoSEQ multiplex PCR; TCRdb's copy keeps in-frame clones and lacks some. The sample has 80,000 to 90,000 clones, about 86% seen once. Unmatched junction bases numbered 4, after V lost 8 bases and J lost 7 bases. There are 13 residues in the CDR3. Germline V lookup: CDR1 MNHEY, CDR2 SVGAGI. The sample consisted of blood. This chain links TRBV6-5 with TRBJ1-5; 11 nucleotides agree with TRBD1. The receptor's source is a person between 18 and 75 years old in good health. In nucleotides, the CDR3 is TGTGCCAGCCGTAGGACAGGGGGCCAGCCCCAGCATTTT. Amino acids: CASRRTGGQPQHF.